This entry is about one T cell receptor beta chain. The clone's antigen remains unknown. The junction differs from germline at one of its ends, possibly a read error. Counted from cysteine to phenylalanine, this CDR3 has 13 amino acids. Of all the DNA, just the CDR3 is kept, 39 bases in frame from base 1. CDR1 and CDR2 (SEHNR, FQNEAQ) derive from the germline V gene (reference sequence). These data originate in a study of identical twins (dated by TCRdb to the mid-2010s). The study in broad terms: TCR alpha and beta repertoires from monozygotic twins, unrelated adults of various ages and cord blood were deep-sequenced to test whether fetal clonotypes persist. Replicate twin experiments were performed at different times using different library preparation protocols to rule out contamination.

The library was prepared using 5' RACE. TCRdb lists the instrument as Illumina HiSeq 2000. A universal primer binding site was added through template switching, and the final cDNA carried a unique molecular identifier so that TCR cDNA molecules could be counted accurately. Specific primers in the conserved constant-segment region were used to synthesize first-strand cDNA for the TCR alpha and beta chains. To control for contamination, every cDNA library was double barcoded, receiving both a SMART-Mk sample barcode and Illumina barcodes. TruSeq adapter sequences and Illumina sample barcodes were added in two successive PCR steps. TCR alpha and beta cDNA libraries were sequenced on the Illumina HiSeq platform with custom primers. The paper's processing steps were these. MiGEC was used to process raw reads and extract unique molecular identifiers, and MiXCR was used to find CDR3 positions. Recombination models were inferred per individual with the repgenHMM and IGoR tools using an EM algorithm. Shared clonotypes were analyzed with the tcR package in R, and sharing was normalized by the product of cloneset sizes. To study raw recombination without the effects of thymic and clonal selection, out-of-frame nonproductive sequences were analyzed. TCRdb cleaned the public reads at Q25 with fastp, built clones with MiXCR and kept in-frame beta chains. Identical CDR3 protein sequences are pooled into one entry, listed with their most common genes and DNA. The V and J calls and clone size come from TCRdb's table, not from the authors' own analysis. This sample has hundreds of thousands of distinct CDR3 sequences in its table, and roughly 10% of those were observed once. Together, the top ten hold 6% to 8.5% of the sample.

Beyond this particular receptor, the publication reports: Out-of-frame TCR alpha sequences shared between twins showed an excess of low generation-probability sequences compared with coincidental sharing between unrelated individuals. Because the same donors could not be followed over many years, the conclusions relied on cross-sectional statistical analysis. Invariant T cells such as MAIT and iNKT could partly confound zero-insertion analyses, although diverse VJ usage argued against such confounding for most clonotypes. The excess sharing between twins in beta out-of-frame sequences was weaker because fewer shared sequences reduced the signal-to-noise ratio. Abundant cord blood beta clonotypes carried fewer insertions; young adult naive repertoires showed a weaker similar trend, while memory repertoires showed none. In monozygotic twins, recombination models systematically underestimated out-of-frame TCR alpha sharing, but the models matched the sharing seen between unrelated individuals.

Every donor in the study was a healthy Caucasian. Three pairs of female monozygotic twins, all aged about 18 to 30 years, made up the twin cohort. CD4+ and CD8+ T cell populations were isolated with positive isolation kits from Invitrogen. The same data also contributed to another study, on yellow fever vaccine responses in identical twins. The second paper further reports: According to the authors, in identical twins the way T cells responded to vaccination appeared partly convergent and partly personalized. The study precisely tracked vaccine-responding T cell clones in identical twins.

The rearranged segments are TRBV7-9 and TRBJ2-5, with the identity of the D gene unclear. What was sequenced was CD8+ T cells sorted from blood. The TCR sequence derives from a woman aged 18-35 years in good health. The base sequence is TGTACCAGCAGCTTTAGCCGTCAGGAGACCCAGTACTTC. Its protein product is CTSSFSRQETQYF.